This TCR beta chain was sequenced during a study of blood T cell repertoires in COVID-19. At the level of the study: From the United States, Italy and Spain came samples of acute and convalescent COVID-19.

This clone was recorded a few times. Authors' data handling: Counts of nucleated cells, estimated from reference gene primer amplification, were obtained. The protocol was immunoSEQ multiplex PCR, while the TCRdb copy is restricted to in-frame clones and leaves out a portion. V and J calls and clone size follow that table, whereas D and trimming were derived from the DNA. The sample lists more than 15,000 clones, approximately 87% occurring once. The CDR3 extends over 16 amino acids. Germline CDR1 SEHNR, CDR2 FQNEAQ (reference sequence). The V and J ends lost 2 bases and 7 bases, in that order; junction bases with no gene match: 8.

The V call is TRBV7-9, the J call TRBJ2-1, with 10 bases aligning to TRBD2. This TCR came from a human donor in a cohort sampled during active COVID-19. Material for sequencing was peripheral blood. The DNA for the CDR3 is TGTGCCAGCAGCTTAATGAGCGGGAGGGCCGATAATGAGCAGTTCTTC. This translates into CASSLMSGRADNEQFF.